Listed below are T cell receptor beta chains from one sample, sequenced in a study of CD8+ T cells in alopecia areata. The data were produced by immunoSEQ multiplex PCR, yet TCRdb's version contains in-frame clones alone and is incomplete. The table has a few hundred thousand clones, over 60% seen once. Sequenced material: CD4+ T cells sorted from blood, taken around week 44, from a patient treated with tofacitinib. The source of these receptors is a human donor with alopecia areata. Each CDR3 is given with its conserved first and last residue. A D gene is named only where the DNA matches it firmly. The size entry is marked missing in some rows and otherwise reads once, few, many or a size class.

j_gene,d_gene,abundance,v_gene,CDR3nt,CDR3aa
TRBJ1-2,.,few,TRBV12-5,TGTGCTAGTGGTATAGAGGGACGGAACTATGGCTACACCTTC,CASGIEGRNYGYTF
TRBJ2-1,.,.,TRBV7-2,TGTGCCAGCAGCCCAGAACTAGGTTACAATGAGCAGTTCTTC,CASSPELGYNEQFF
TRBJ2-3,.,.,TRBV29-1,TGCAGCGTTTCCCCCTCCGGGACTCCTCGCACAGATACGCAGTATTTT,CSVSPSGTPRTDTQYF
TRBJ1-5,.,.,TRBV2,TGTGCCTCGGGGGATCAGCCCCAGCATTTT,CASGDQPQHF
TRBJ2-1,.,.,TRBV11-2,TGTGCCAGCAGCTTTCGTCACGGTGAGCAGTTCTTC,CASSFRHGEQFF
TRBJ2-3,.,.,TRBV10-1,TGCGCCAGCAGTACAGGGACCACAGATACGCAGTATTTT,CASSTGTTDTQYF
TRBJ1-1,.,.,TRBV4-3,TGCGCCAGCAGCCAACTCCCTGGGGGAACTGAAGCTTTCTTT,CASSQLPGGTEAFF
TRBJ1-5,.,.,TRBV4-3,TGCGCCAGCAGCCAAGATTATGATCAGCCCCAGCATTTT,CASSQDYDQPQHF
TRBJ2-1,TRBD2,.,TRBV30,TGTGCCGGCCTAGCGGGGGGTTCCTACAATGAGCAGTTCTTC,CAGLAGGSYNEQFF
TRBJ2-5,TRBD1,few,TRBV4-1,TGCGCCAGCAGCCCAGTAAGGGGGACAGTACAAGAGACCCAGTACTTC,CASSPVRGTVQETQYF
TRBJ2-5,TRBD2,.,TRBV2,TGTGCCAGCAGACCTAGCGGGGGGGTCCGGGAGACCCAGTACTTC,CASRPSGGVRETQYF
TRBJ1-2,TRBD1,.,TRBV2,TGTGCCAGCAGTGAGGGTTATCGGACAGGGCATGGCTACACCTTC,CASSEGYRTGHGYTF
TRBJ2-7,.,.,TRBV29-1,TGCAGCGTCACGGGGGTAGCGAACCTCTACGAGCAGTACTTC,CSVTGVANLYEQYF
TRBJ2-7,.,.,TRBV7-2,TGTGCCAGCAGCTTAGGAGGTCCCTACGAGCAGTACTTC,CASSLGGPYEQYF
TRBJ2-1,TRBD2,.,TRBV5-1,TGCGCCAGCAGCCCTACTGGGAGCGGGGGACAAAACAATGAGCAGTTCTTC,CASSPTGSGGQNNEQFF
TRBJ2-7,TRBD1,.,TRBV27,TGTGCCAGCAGTCGCCCGGGACAGGGAAGCGAGCAGTACTTC,CASSRPGQGSEQYF
TRBJ2-1,TRBD2,.,TRBV4-3,TGCGCCAGCAGCCAAGTCCCTAGCGGGGTGAAGGGTGAGCAGTTCTTC,CASSQVPSGVKGEQFF
TRBJ1-6,.,.,TRBV28,TGTGCCAGCAGTGCGGGCGGGTCTAATTCACCCCTCCACTTT,CASSAGGSNSPLHF
TRBJ2-7,.,.,TRBV7-2,TGTGCCAGCAGCGGTGTAACTAGCCCCCGCGAGCAGTACTTC,CASSGVTSPREQYF
TRBJ2-1,TRBD2,once,TRBV14,TGTGCCAGCAGCCAAGCGGCGGGGGGCTCCTACAATGAGCAGTTCTTC,CASSQAAGGSYNEQFF
TRBJ2-5,.,.,TRBV10-3,TGTGCCATCAGTGAGTTTGTTGGGCAGACCCAGTACTTC,CAISEFVGQTQYF
TRBJ1-2,TRBD1,.,TRBV28,TGTGCCAGCAGACCAGACAGGGGGCCTGACTATGGCTACACCTTC,CASRPDRGPDYGYTF
TRBJ2-7,.,once,TRBV11-2,TGTGCCAGCAGCCCTGCTGGGGGGTACGAGCAGTACTTC,CASSPAGGYEQYF
TRBJ2-7,TRBD1,few,TRBV5-1,TGCGCCAGCAGCTTGGACAGGGGGAGGACGTACGAGCAGTACTTC,CASSLDRGRTYEQYF
TRBJ2-7,.,.,TRBV4-3,TGCGCCAGCAGCCAAGAAGTCCGGACATCTCACGAGCAGTACTTC,CASSQEVRTSHEQYF
TRBJ2-2,.,.,TRBV30,TGTGCCTGGAGTTCGATTGGGCAGGGAAACACCGGGGAGCTGTTTTTT,CAWSSIGQGNTGELFF
TRBJ1-1,.,.,TRBV30,TGTGCCTTACAGGGCCCTGAAGCTTTCTTT,CALQGPEAFF
TRBJ1-1,.,.,TRBV6-6,TGTGCCAGCAGTCAGCCCCTCGGAGGGGAAACTGAAGCTTTCTTT,CASSQPLGGETEAFF
TRBJ1-2,.,.,TRBV29-1,TGCAGCGTTCATCGACAGGTGTATGGCTACACCTTC,CSVHRQVYGYTF
TRBJ2-4,TRBD1,.,TRBV28,TGTGCCAGCAGAACACAGGGGAGCAAAAACATTCAGTACTTC,CASRTQGSKNIQYF
TRBJ2-7,.,few,TRBV29-1,TGCAGCGTCTCGTTCACCTACGAGCAGTACTTC,CSVSFTYEQYF
TRBJ2-7,.,.,TRBV7-8,TGTGCCAGCAGCGCCACTAACTACGAGCAGTACTTC,CASSATNYEQYF
TRBJ1-2,TRBD1,few,TRBV29-1,TGCAGCGTGTACAGGGGGCCTGATGGCTACACCTTC,CSVYRGPDGYTF
TRBJ1-1,.,.,TRBV4-3,TGCGCCAGCAGCCCACAGGGGAACACTGAAGCTTTCTTT,CASSPQGNTEAFF
TRBJ2-7,TRBD1,few,TRBV29-1,TGCAGCGTTGTACCCGACAGGGACGAGCAGTACTTC,CSVVPDRDEQYF
TRBJ1-5,.,.,TRBV30,TGTGCCTGGGGCCGGGACATCCGACAGCCCCAGCATTTT,CAWGRDIRQPQHF
TRBJ1-2,.,.,TRBV7-9,TGTGCCAGCAGCCCCCGCTACACCTTC,CASSPRYTF
TRBJ1-5,.,.,TRBV2,TGTGCCAGCAATCCCGACAGATATCAGCCCCAGCATTTT,CASNPDRYQPQHF
TRBJ1-1,TRBD1,.,TRBV5-1,TGCGCCAGCAGCTTGGCCGATTTTGGGACAGGGGGAGAAGCTTTCTTT,CASSLADFGTGGEAFF
TRBJ1-1,.,.,TRBV29-1,TGCAGCGTTGTGCGCACTGAAGCTTTCTTT,CSVVRTEAFF
TRBJ2-3,.,.,TRBV29-1,TGCAGCGTGCCAACACCGGGCACAGATACGCAGTATTTT,CSVPTPGTDTQYF
TRBJ2-2,.,.,TRBV6-6,TGTGCCAGCATAATCGGACGGACTAACACCGGGGAGCTGTTTTTT,CASIIGRTNTGELFF
TRBJ2-5,TRBD2,.,TRBV25-1,TGTGCCAGCAGTGAATTCGAGCGGGGGAACCAAGAGACCCAGTACTTC,CASSEFERGNQETQYF
TRBJ2-1,.,few,TRBV18,TGTGCCAGCTCGTCCCGGGGGAGAAGCTCCTACAATGAGCAGTTCTTC,CASSSRGRSSYNEQFF
TRBJ2-5,TRBD1,.,TRBV27,TGTGCCAGCAGTCCTCGAAGCCCGGGACAGATGAGAGAGACCCAGTACTTC,CASSPRSPGQMRETQYF